The rows below give T cell receptor beta chains drawn from one sample of a study of CD8 T cells in ankylosing spondylitis. MiXCR, applied by TCRdb to the 5' RACE reads, yields one record per CDR3 protein. Found here are 700,000 or so distinct CDR3 sequences, about 20% of them singletons; the top ten hold under 20%. Specimen: blood, either unsorted or a sorted T cell fraction (not recorded which). Receptors originate from a male donor with ankylosing spondylitis. CDR3s include the opening cysteine and the closing phenylalanine or tryptophan. A D gene is named only where the DNA matches it firmly. Only part of the rows carry a size: once, few, many, or a class if the clone is expanded.

j_call	clone_size	d_call	v_call	cdr3_nt	cdr3_aa
TRBJ2-1	few	TRBD2	TRBV7-2	TGTGCCAGCAGCTTTCCCACGACTAGCGGCTCTAGGAATGAGCAGTTCTTC	CASSFPTTSGSRNEQFF
TRBJ1-5	.	.	TRBV20-1	TGCAGTGCTAGAGATCGTTGGGGGGGCTCCTTTAGCAATCAGCCCCAGCATTTT	CSARDRWGGSFSNQPQHF
TRBJ2-5	.	TRBD2	TRBV3-1	TGTGCCAGCAGCCACAGGACTAGCGGGAAGGGAGAGACCCAGTACTTC	CASSHRTSGKGETQYF
TRBJ2-7	.	TRBD1	TRBV20-1	TGCAGTGCTAGGCCTTTTCCGACAGGGGTACCCTACGAGCAGTACTTC	CSARPFPTGVPYEQYF
TRBJ2-3	.	.	TRBV7-2	TGTGCCAGCAGTATCATACCGGGTACGCAGTATTTT	CASSIIPGTQYF
TRBJ2-7	.	TRBD2	TRBV5-1	TGCGCCAGCTCCTTTTTACTAGCGGAGACCTACGAGCAGTACTTC	CASSFLLAETYEQYF
TRBJ2-4	few	.	TRBV5-1	TGCGCCAGCAGCTTGGACGTGACTTACGCGAACATTCAGTACTTC	CASSLDVTYANIQYF
TRBJ1-1	.	.	TRBV30	TGTGCCTGGAGCACCTCGGGACGTAAAGCCCCTACTGAAGCTTTCTTT	CAWSTSGRKAPTEAFF
TRBJ2-7	many	.	TRBV20-1	TGCAGTGCTAGAGTCGTAGGGGAGCAGTACTTC	CSARVVGEQYF
TRBJ2-1	few	.	TRBV7-8	TGTGCCAGCTCCCGGGCCACATCCTACAATGAGCAGTTCTTC	CASSRATSYNEQFF
TRBJ2-1	.	.	TRBV6-4	TGTGCCAGCAGTGACCGGGCTAACAATGAGCAGTTCTTC	CASSDRANNEQFF
TRBJ2-7	.	.	TRBV11-2	TGTGCCAGCAGCCCGCCGGGACCGAGTTTGCAGTACTTC	CASSPPGPSLQYF
TRBJ1-6	few	.	TRBV4-1	TGCGCCAGCAGCCAAGACCCCTACGGCCTGGGGCCCCTCCACTTT	CASSQDPYGLGPLHF
TRBJ1-5	few	.	TRBV2	TGTGCCAGCAGTGAAAACAGGGCGGCGTATAGCAATCAGCCCCAGCATTTT	CASSENRAAYSNQPQHF
TRBJ1-2	few	.	TRBV6-1	TGTGCCATCACGACTTGGGCGAACTATGGCTACACCTTC	CAITTWANYGYTF
TRBJ2-1	.	TRBD2	TRBV12-3/TRBV12-4	TGTGCCAGCAGTTTCGGACTAGCGGGGGGATTTGAGCAGTTCTTC	CASSFGLAGGFEQFF
TRBJ2-7	.	.	TRBV11-2	TGTGCCAGCAGCCTTCCCGGGGGCTACGAGCAGTACTTC	CASSLPGGYEQYF
TRBJ2-1	few	.	TRBV7-9	TGTGCCAGCAGATCGCGGAATTACAATGAGCAGTTCTTC	CASRSRNYNEQFF
TRBJ2-3	.	TRBD1	TRBV5-1	TGCGCCAGCAGACGTGACGGACAGGCCACAGATACGCAGTATTTT	CASRRDGQATDTQYF
TRBJ2-1	.	TRBD2	TRBV9	TGTGCCAGCAGCGCGCGGGGGTCCACCTACAATGAGCAGTTCTTC	CASSARGSTYNEQFF
TRBJ1-2	few	.	TRBV7-3	TGTGCCAGCAGCTCCAGGACAGTTATCTATGGCTACACCTTC	CASSSRTVIYGYTF
TRBJ1-2	.	TRBD1	TRBV4-1	TGCGCCAGCAGCCAAGATCCCGGACAGGACGTCTATGGCTACACCTTC	CASSQDPGQDVYGYTF
TRBJ2-3	.	.	TRBV20-1	TGCAGTGCTAGAGATGTTGGGGGGCACCCAAGCACAGATACGCAGTATTTT	CSARDVGGHPSTDTQYF
TRBJ1-5	.	TRBD1	TRBV20-1	TGCAGTGCTCCTTCCCGGGACAGGGAGGGTCAGCCCCAGCATTTT	CSAPSRDREGQPQHF
TRBJ2-1	.	TRBD2	TRBV24-1	TGTGCCTCCAGTGATCCGACTAGCGGGAGAGGGGGCGGGGGGCGATCCTACAATGAGCAGTTCTTC	CASSDPTSGRGGGGRSYNEQFF
TRBJ2-7	.	TRBD1	TRBV11-2	TGTGCCAGCAGGGGGGAGGCAGGGGGCGTTGTCTACGAGCAGTACTTC	CASRGEAGGVVYEQYF
TRBJ2-5	.	.	TRBV15	TGTGCCACCAGCCCTTTGGACCAAGAGACCCAGTACTTC	CATSPLDQETQYF
TRBJ1-2	.	.	TRBV12-3/TRBV12-4	TGTGCCAGCACCCCCCGGGGGGGCAGCTATGGCTACACCTTC	CASTPRGGSYGYTF
TRBJ1-2	many	TRBD1	TRBV4-3	TGCGCCAGCAGCCAAGATCTAGGGACAGGAGTTGCCTATGGCTACACCTTC	CASSQDLGTGVAYGYTF
TRBJ1-1	.	.	TRBV30	TGTGCCTGGTTAGTTTCTACTGAAGCTTTCTTT	CAWLVSTEAFF
TRBJ2-1	few	TRBD2	TRBV5-5	TGTGCCAGCAGCTCCCCTAGCGGGATCTACAATGAGCAGTTCTTC	CASSSPSGIYNEQFF
TRBJ1-2	few	TRBD1	TRBV5-1	TGCGCCAGCAGCCTACGACCAACAGGGGAATCAACTGGCTACACCTTC	CASSLRPTGESTGYTF
TRBJ2-5	.	.	TRBV4-3	TGCGCCAGCAGCCAAGGTGGCGGAGGAGAGACCCAGTACTTC	CASSQGGGGETQYF
TRBJ1-1	few	TRBD1	TRBV12-3/TRBV12-4	TGTGCCAGCAGTCAGGGGGAGGGCGCTGAAGCTTTCTTT	CASSQGEGAEAFF
TRBJ1-1	.	.	TRBV5-1	TGCGCCAGCAGCTTGATGGCAGCTAACACTGAAGCTTTCTTT	CASSLMAANTEAFF
TRBJ2-5	.	TRBD2	TRBV15	TGTGCCACGACACCTAGCGGGGGGTGGGGAGAGACCCAGTACTTC	CATTPSGGWGETQYF
TRBJ2-5	few	TRBD2	TRBV10-3	TGTGCCACCGTAGCGGGAGTCGAGGAGACCCAGTACTTC	CATVAGVEETQYF
TRBJ1-4	many	.	TRBV15	TGTGCCACCAGCAGAGATCAGGGGAGGACTAATGAAAAACTGTTTTTT	CATSRDQGRTNEKLFF
TRBJ1-1	.	.	TRBV5-1	TGCGCCAGCAGCTCTTATACTGGGGGGTCTTACACTGAAGCTTTCTTT	CASSSYTGGSYTEAFF
TRBJ2-3	few	TRBD2	TRBV6-1	TGTGCCAGCACCACCTACCCCCGGGGGCGGGAGGACACAGATACGCAGTATTTT	CASTTYPRGREDTDTQYF
TRBJ2-7	.	TRBD2	TRBV7-2	TGTGCCAGCAGCTTAGTTGCTAGCGGGCTATCCTACGAGCAGTACTTC	CASSLVASGLSYEQYF
TRBJ1-5	.	TRBD1	TRBV6-1	TGTGCCAGCAGTCGGACAGGGGGGTTAGATAGCAATCAGCCCCAGCATTTT	CASSRTGGLDSNQPQHF
TRBJ2-3	few	.	TRBV10-1	TGCGCCAGCAGTGAGGTGGAGAATCTCGATACGCAGTATTTT	CASSEVENLDTQYF
TRBJ2-1	few	.	TRBV24-1	TGTGCCACCAGTGATTTGCGACAAGCCCGCCCGGTCGAGCAGTTCTTC	CATSDLRQARPVEQFF